This is a list of T cell receptor beta chains from one sample in a study of T cell responses to AZD1222 COVID-19 vaccine. TCRdb's table, derived via immunoSEQ multiplex PCR, lists solely in-frame clones and lacks some. The sample has 100,000 or so clones, about four fifths seen once; the top ten hold 5%. The sample consisted of peripheral blood, taken on day 0 of AZD1222 vaccination. The receptors originated from an adult in good health. CDR3s include the opening cysteine and the closing phenylalanine or tryptophan. The order of the fields is D gene, clone size, V gene, J gene, CDR3 DNA, CDR3 protein. A D gene is named only where the DNA matches it firmly. Not all rows give a size; the values are once, few, many and, for expanded clones, a class.

D gene: -
clone size: -
V gene: TRBV7-2
J gene: TRBJ2-1
CDR3 DNA: TGTGCCAGCAGCTTAAGCGTCACCTCGAGCAATGAGCAGTTCTTC
CDR3 protein: CASSLSVTSSNEQFF

D gene: -
clone size: -
V gene: TRBV12-3/TRBV12-4
J gene: TRBJ1-4
CDR3 DNA: TGTGCCAGCAGCTTTGAGGGGATTGAAAAACTGTTTTTT
CDR3 protein: CASSFEGIEKLFF

D gene: -
clone size: -
V gene: TRBV5-1
J gene: TRBJ2-2
CDR3 DNA: TGCGCCAGCAGCTTGGCAGTGAACACCGGGGAGCTGTTTTTT
CDR3 protein: CASSLAVNTGELFF

D gene: -
clone size: few
V gene: TRBV6-5
J gene: TRBJ1-5
CDR3 DNA: TGTGCCAGCAGTTTCGACAGTGAACCCCAGCATTTT
CDR3 protein: CASSFDSEPQHF

D gene: TRBD1
clone size: -
V gene: TRBV18
J gene: TRBJ1-3
CDR3 DNA: TGTGCCAGCTCACCGGTGGACAGGGTTTCAGGAAACACCATATATTTT
CDR3 protein: CASSPVDRVSGNTIYF

D gene: -
clone size: once
V gene: TRBV30
J gene: TRBJ1-3
CDR3 DNA: TGTGCCTGGACTCCAGGGCCCACCATATATTTT
CDR3 protein: CAWTPGPTIYF

D gene: TRBD1
clone size: -
V gene: TRBV7-9
J gene: TRBJ1-6
CDR3 DNA: TGTGCCACCTTCTCGGGGACAGCTAATTCACCCCTCCACTTT
CDR3 protein: CATFSGTANSPLHF

D gene: TRBD1
clone size: -
V gene: TRBV7-8
J gene: TRBJ2-7
CDR3 DNA: TGTGCCAGCAGCCATGACCGGACAGGGATGACCTACGAGCAGTACTTC
CDR3 protein: CASSHDRTGMTYEQYF

D gene: -
clone size: -
V gene: TRBV6-5
J gene: TRBJ1-2
CDR3 DNA: TGTGCCAGCAGTCCTGGAACCGTCTATGGCTACACCTTC
CDR3 protein: CASSPGTVYGYTF

D gene: TRBD2
clone size: -
V gene: TRBV6-2/TRBV6-3
J gene: TRBJ2-4
CDR3 DNA: TGTGCCAGCAGCGCGGGACTAGCGGGGGGCCGGGTCATTCAGTACTTC
CDR3 protein: CASSAGLAGGRVIQYF

D gene: TRBD1
clone size: -
V gene: TRBV29-1
J gene: TRBJ1-2
CDR3 DNA: TGCAGCGTTATCGGGACAGAAACTAACTATGGCTACACCTTC
CDR3 protein: CSVIGTETNYGYTF